One TCR beta chain is described in this entry. Its antigen is currently not known. Base qualities are missing; no much larger clone stands one base away. Receptor amplification or capture employed 5' RACE. For sequencing, a NextSeq 500 was employed. In the TCR library protocol, a unique molecular identifier was attached to each TCR cDNA molecule so that PCR and sequencing errors could be corrected. The original pipeline was this. TCR identification, UMI-based error correction and CDR3 extraction were all carried out with Decombinator tools. Expanded TCRs were defined as those above a frequency of 2 per 1,000, corresponding to the top 1% of the tumor frequency distribution. Each repertoire was subsampled 100 times to 5,000 TCRs, after which Renyi diversity was computed with the R vegan package. CDR3 similarity networks were constructed using string-kernel similarity of amino acid triplets, with links drawn between CDR3s whose pairwise similarity was above 0.82. TCRdb cleaned the public reads at Q25 with fastp, built clones with MiXCR and kept in-frame beta chains. Records with the same CDR3 protein are collapsed into one entry carrying the most frequent genes and DNA. None of the V and J calls come from the authors' own analysis; TCRdb made them. In all, the sample holds about 4,000 distinct CDR3 sequences, and around 18% of those were seen once. The ten largest clones capture just over 70% of the sample.

The time point label here, explained by the study, means: sample taken at primary tumor resection. Whole RNA extracted from tumor and nontumor lung tissue, or from cryopreserved PBMC samples, was used for TCR sequencing without cell sorting. Donors were 72 patients with early-stage, untreated non-small cell lung cancer from the lung TRACERx cohort. Only patients with enough RNA available from two or more tumor regions were chosen for TCR sequencing. Its CDR3 holds 14 amino acids, cysteine through phenylalanine. The sequence is cut down to CDR3 DNA, 42 bases in frame from base 1. V and J lose 0 bases and 5 bases, and a span of 10 bases separates them. Via the germline V gene, CDR1 is MDHEN and CDR2 SYDVKM. This sample is drawn from a study of spatial heterogeneity in lung cancer (dated by TCRdb to the late 2010s). Background on the whole study: More beta-chain than alpha-chain transcripts were consistently detected, likely reflecting higher beta-chain transcript abundance. In the raw uncorrected reads, each unique combination of TCR and UMI appeared on average more than ten times. In non-small cell lung cancer, the study quantitatively compared TCR alpha and beta repertoires across several tumor regions, matched nontumor lung, and blood. TCR repertoire features were related to nonsynonymous mutation counts determined by whole-exome sequencing of tumor tissue. Both alpha and beta chains were TCR-sequenced in fewer than 250 tumor regions, 64 matched nontumor lung samples and around 54 PBMC samples obtained at surgery.

Findings and caveats that apply to the study as a whole: Ubiquitous expanded tumor TCRs were detected in blood more often at tumor resection than at routine follow-up. Confirming at a functional level the hypothesis that regional TCRs recognize regional mutations was considered to require additional single-cell paired TCR alpha and beta sequencing.

The chain employs TRBV28 and TRBJ1-1; a tentative D match to TRBD1 spans 6 bases. The TCR comes from a male donor with early-stage non-small cell lung cancer. The specimen was PBMCs, collected at surgery. In nucleotide form, the sequence is TGTGCCAGCAGTTTATGGGGGGCGAGGACTGAAGCTTTCTTT. This codes for CASSLWGARTEAFF.